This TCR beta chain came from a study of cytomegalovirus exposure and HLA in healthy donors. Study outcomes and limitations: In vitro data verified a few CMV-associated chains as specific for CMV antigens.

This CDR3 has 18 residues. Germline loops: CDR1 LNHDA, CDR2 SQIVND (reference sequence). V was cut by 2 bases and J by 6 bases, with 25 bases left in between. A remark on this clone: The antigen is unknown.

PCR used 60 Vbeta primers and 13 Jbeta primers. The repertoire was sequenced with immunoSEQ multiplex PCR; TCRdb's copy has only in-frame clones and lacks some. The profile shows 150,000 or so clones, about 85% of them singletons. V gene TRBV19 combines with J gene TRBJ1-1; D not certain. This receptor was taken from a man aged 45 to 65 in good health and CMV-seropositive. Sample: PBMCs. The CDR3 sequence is CASSIRTVFREVSAEAFF. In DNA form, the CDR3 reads TGTGCCAGTAGTATACGGACGGTTTTCCGGGAGGTCAGCGCTGAAGCTTTCTTT.